A single sample gave rise to the 2 T cell receptor beta chains below, sequenced in a study of blood T cells in healthy people across ages. A second PCR, run for about 7 to 12 cycles, used a sample-barcoded 5' primer plus a J-beta primer mix. One entry per CDR3 protein results from TCRdb running MiXCR on the 5' RACE reads. This table has about 1,400,000 distinct CDR3 sequences, approximately 59% appearing once. The material sequenced was blood. The receptors were sampled from a man aged 18 to 30 in good health.

This chain uses TRBV6-6 with TRBJ1-1; the D gene is possibly TRBD1 (6 bases). V was cut by 8 bases and J by 1 base, with 14 bases left in between. This CDR3 is 14 amino acids long. CDR1 and CDR2 from the germline V gene are MNHNY and SVGAGI (reference sequence). The CDR3 sequence is CASVSGGGNTEAFF. CDR3 DNA: TGTGCCAGCGTCTCCGGGGGCGGGAACACTGAAGCTTTCTTT.

The chain is built from TRBV15 and TRBJ2-3; tentatively, D is TRBD2 (5 bases). CDR3 length equals 14 residues. The germline gives CDR1 LNHNV, CDR2 YYDKDF (reference sequence). V lost 3 bases, J lost 9 bases, and 16 bases lay in between. CDR3 DNA: TGTGCCACCAGCAGTGTGATAGGGAGATCGACGCAGTATTTT. This translates into CATSSVIGRSTQYF.